These 8 T cell receptor beta chains were sequenced from one sample in a study of blood T cell repertoires in COVID-19. The protocol was immunoSEQ multiplex PCR, while the TCRdb copy is restricted to in-frame clones and leaves out a portion. The table includes more than 50,000 clones, approximately 91% detected once. The sample comprised peripheral blood. The receptors were sampled from a human donor in a cohort sampled during active COVID-19.

The chain links TRBV24-1 to TRBJ2-1; 7 positions agree with TRBD2. The CDR3 sequence is 16 residues long. Germline V gives CDR1 KGHDR, CDR2 SFDVKD. V dropped 3 bases and J dropped 4; count of bases not matched to a gene: 8. CDR3: CATSDSGAAEYNEQFF. The CDR3 DNA follows: TGTGCCACCAGTGATAGCGGGGCGGCCGAATACAATGAGCAGTTCTTC.

This chain uses TRBV29-1 with TRBJ1-1, with D possibly TRBD1 on 5 matching bases. There are 15 residues in the CDR3. Germline V CDR1 and CDR2: SQVTM, ANQGSEA. Trimming left V 4 bases short and J 1 base short, with 16 bases between. The CDR3: CSVAPHRQKNTEAFF. CDR3 bases: TGCAGCGTTGCCCCTCACCGACAGAAGAACACTGAAGCTTTCTTT.

The V call is TRBV18, the J call TRBJ2-2, with 7 bases lining up with TRBD1. Germline trimming cut 0 bases from V and 4 bases from J; bases unmatched to any gene: 8. The germline V gene has CDR1 KGHSH and CDR2 LQKENI. The CDR3 is 17 residues long. The CDR3 DNA reads as TGTGCCAGCTCACCACCCAACAGGGGTGGTATCACCGGGGAGCTGTTTTTT. This translates into CASSPPNRGGITGELFF.

This chain joins TRBV11-2 and TRBJ2-7; TRBD2 matches at 12 bases. With V trimmed by 10 bases and J by 4 bases, 17 bases remained unmatched. Germline V gene sequence: CDR1 SGHAT, CDR2 FQNNGV. This CDR3 comprises 17 residues. As DNA, the CDR3 is TGTGCCACCAGGGCGCTAGCGGGAGGGTTAGGGTCTTACGAGCAGTACTTC. Translated: CATRALAGGLGSYEQYF.

This rearrangement joins TRBV10-3 to TRBJ2-7; 10 bases are a match to TRBD2. V dropped 2 bases and J dropped 3; count of bases not matched to a gene: 7. CDR1 is ENHRY, CDR2 SYGVKD, per germline. The CDR3 extends over 16 amino acids. In DNA, the CDR3 is TGTGCCATCAGTGAGACTATCGGACTAGCGGACTACGAGCAGTACTTC. This encodes CAISETIGLADYEQYF.

The chain joins TRBV7-3 to TRBJ2-3; D gene unclear. The CDR3 is 14 amino acids. Germline assignment: CDR1 SGHTA and CDR2 FQGTGA. Trimming removed 6 bases at V and 6 bases at J, with 16 bases between. CDR3 DNA sequence: TGTGCCAGCAGTCCGACCGACCCCAGGGATACGCAGTATTTT. It encodes CASSPTDPRDTQYF.

The chain couples TRBV18 to TRBJ1-2; D is ambiguous. The CDR3 is 15 residues long. Per the germline V gene, CDR1 is KGHSH and CDR2 is LQKENI. V was cut by 3 bases and J by 6 bases, with 17 bases left in between. The CDR3 loop reads CASSPRTDSVDGYTF. CDR3 coding DNA: TGTGCCAGCTCACCCCGGACGGACTCTGTAGATGGCTACACCTTC.

The genes are TRBV2 and TRBJ2-2; 7 bases match TRBD1. CDR1 is SNHLY, CDR2 FYNNEI, per germline. CDR3 length equals 15 residues. V was clipped by 6 bases and J by 4 bases; unmatched bases: 8. CDR3 protein: CASRYDRVFTGELFF. CDR3 in DNA: TGTGCCAGCAGGTACGACAGGGTGTTCACCGGGGAGCTGTTTTTT. Full variable domain (remainder filled in from reference TRBV2 and TRBJ2-2): EPEVTQTPSHQVTQMGQEVILRCVPISNHLYFYWYRQILGQKVEFLVSFYNNEISEKSEIFDDQFSVERPDGSNFTLKIRSTKLEDSAMYFCASRYDRVFTGELFFGEGSRLTVL.